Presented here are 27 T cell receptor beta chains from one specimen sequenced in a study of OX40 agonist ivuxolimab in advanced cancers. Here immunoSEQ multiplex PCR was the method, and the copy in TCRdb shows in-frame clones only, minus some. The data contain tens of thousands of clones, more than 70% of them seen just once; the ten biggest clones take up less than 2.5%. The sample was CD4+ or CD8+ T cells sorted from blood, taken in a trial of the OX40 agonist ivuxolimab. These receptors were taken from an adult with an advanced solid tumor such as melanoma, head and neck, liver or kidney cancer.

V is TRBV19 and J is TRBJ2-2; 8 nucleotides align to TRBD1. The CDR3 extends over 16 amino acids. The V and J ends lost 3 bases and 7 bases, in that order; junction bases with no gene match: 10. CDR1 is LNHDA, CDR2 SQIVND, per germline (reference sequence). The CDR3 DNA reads TGTGCCAGTAGTATCCACCGGACAGGGAAGGTCGGGGAGCTGTTTTTT. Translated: CASSIHRTGKVGELFF. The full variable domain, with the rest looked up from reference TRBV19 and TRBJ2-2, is DGGITQSPKYLFRKEGQNVTLSCEQNLNHDAMYWYRQDPGQGLRLIYYSQIVNDFQKGDIAEGYSVSREKKESFPLTVTSAQKNPTAFYLCASSIHRTGKVGELFFGEGSRLTVL.

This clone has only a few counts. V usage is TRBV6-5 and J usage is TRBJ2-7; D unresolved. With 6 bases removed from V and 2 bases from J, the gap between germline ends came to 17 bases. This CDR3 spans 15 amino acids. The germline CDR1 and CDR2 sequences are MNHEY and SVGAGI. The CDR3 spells CASSPVERITYEQYF. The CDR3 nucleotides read TGTGCCAGCAGCCCCGTCGAGAGAATAACCTACGAGCAGTACTTC.

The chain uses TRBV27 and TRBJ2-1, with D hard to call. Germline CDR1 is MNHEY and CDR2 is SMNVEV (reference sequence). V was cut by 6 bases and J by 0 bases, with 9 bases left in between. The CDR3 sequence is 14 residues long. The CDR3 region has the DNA TGTGCCAGCAGACTTAGGAGCTCCTACAATGAGCAGTTCTTC. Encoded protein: CASRLRSSYNEQFF.

CDR3 DNA: TGTGCCAGCAGCCAATTACCCGGGGAGCTGTTTTTT. Protein sequence: CASSQLPGELFF. The V and J genes are TRBV7-8 and TRBJ2-2; no reliable D call. Per the germline V gene, CDR1 is SGHVS and CDR2 is FQNEAQ. This CDR3 contains 12 residues. Deletions cut 5 bases from V and 6 bases from J, with 7 bases between.

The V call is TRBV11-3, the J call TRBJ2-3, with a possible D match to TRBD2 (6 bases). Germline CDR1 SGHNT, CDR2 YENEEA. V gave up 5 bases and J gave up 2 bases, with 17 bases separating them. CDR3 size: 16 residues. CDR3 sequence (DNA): TGTGCCAGCAGCATACCAACAGGAGGGGCCACAGATACGCAGTATTTT. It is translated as CASSIPTGGATDTQYF.

CDR3 sequence (DNA): TGTGCCGGACAGGGAAGGTCCGGCGAGCAGTACTTC. It is translated as CAGQGRSGEQYF. The chain combines TRBV2 with TRBJ2-7; 8 bases fit TRBD1. Germline values: CDR1 SNHLY, CDR2 FYNNEI. CDR3 size: 12 residues. Germline trimming cut 11 bases from V and 6 bases from J; bases unmatched to any gene: 9.

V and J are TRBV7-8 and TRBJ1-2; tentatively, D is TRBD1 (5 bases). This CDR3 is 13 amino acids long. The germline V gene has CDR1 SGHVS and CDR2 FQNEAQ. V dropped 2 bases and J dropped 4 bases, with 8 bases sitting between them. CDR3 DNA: TGTGCCAGCAGCTTACAGGGTGCCTATGGCTACACCTTC. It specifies CASSLQGAYGYTF.

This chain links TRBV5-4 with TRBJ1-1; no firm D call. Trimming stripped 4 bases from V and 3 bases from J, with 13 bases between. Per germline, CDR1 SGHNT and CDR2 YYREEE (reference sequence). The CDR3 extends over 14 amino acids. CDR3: CASSPTPKDTEAFF. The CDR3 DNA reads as TGTGCCAGCAGCCCGACCCCCAAGGACACTGAAGCTTTCTTT.

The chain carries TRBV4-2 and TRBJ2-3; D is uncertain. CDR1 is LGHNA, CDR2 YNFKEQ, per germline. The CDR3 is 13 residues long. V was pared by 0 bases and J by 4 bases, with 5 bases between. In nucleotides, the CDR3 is TGTGCCAGCAGCCAAGAAGTCCCAGATACGCAGTATTTT. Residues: CASSQEVPDTQYF.

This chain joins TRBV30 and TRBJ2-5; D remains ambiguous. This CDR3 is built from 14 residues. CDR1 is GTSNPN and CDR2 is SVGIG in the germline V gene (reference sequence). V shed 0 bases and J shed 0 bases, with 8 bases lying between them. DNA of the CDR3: TGTGCCTGGAGTGTAATTGTCCACCAAGAGACCCAGTACTTC. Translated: CAWSVIVHQETQYF.

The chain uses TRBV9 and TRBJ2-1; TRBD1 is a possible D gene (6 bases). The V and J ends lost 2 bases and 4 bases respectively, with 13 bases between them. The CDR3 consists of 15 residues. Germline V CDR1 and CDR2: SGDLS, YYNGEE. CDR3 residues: CASSVEDRQYNEQFF. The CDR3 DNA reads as TGTGCCAGCAGCGTGGAGGACAGACAATACAATGAGCAGTTCTTC.

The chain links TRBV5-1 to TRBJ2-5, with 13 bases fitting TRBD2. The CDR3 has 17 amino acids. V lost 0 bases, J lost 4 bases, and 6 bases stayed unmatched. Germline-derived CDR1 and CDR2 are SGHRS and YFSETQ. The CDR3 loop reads CASSLVPLAGGPETQYF. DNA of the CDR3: TGCGCCAGCAGCTTGGTCCCACTAGCGGGGGGGCCAGAGACCCAGTACTTC. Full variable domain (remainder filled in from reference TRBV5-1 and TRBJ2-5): KAGVTQTPRYLIKTRGQQVTLSCSPISGHRSVSWYQQTPGQGLQFLFEYFSETQRNKGNFPGRFSGRQFSNSRSEMNVSTLELGDSALYLCASSLVPLAGGPETQYFGPGTRLLVL.

In DNA, the CDR3 is TGTGCCAGTAGTATGGGGGGGCCTGCCAGCTCCTACAATGAGCAGTTCTTC. It yields the protein CASSMGGPASSYNEQFF. This rearrangement joins TRBV19 to TRBJ2-1, with D tentatively TRBD2 (7 bases). Germline lookup yields CDR1 LNHDA and CDR2 SQIVND (reference sequence). The V end was cut by 3 bases, the J end by 0 bases, with 15 bases between. The CDR3 has 17 amino acids.

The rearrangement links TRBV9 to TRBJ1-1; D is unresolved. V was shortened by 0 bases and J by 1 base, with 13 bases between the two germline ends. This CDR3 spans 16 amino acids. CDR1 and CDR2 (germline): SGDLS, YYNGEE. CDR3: CASSVEGRGSNTEAFF. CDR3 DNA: TGTGCCAGCAGCGTAGAAGGACGCGGATCGAACACTGAAGCTTTCTTT.

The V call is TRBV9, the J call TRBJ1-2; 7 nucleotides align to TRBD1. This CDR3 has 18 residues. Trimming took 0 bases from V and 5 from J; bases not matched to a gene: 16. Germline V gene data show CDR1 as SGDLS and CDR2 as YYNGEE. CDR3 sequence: CASSVDWRRAGGWYGYTF. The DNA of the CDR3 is TGTGCCAGCAGCGTAGATTGGAGGAGGGCAGGGGGTTGGTATGGCTACACCTTC.

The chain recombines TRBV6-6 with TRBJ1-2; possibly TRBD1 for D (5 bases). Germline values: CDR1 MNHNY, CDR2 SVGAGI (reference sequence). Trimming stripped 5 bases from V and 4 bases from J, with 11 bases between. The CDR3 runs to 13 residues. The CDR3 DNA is TGTGCCAGCAGTGAGGACGGGACCTATGGCTACACCTTC. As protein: CASSEDGTYGYTF.

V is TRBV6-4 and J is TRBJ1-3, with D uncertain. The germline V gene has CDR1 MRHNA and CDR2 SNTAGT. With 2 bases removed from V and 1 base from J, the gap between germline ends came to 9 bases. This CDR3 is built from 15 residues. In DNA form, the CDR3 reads TGTGCCAGCAGTGACCTGGGTTTGTCTGGAAACACCATATATTTT. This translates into CASSDLGLSGNTIYF.

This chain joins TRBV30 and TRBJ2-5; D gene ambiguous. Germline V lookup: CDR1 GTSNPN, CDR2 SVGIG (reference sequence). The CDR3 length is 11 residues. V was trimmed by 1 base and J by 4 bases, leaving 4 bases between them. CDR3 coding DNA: TGTGCCTGGAGTGGCCGAGAGACCCAGTACTTC. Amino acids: CAWSGRETQYF.

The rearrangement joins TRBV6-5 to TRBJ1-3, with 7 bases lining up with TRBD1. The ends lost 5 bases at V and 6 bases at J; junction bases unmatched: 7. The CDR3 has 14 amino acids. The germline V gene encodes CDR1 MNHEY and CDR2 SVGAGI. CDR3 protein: CASSRPGQSNTIYF. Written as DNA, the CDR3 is TGTGCCAGCAGTAGACCGGGACAGTCAAACACCATATATTTT.

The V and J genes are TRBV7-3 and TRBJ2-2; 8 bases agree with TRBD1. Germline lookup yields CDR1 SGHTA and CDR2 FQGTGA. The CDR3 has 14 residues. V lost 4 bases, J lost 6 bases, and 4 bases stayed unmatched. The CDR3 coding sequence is TGTGCCAGCAGCTCGACAGGGGCTCCCGGGGAGCTGTTTTTT. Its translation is CASSSTGAPGELFF. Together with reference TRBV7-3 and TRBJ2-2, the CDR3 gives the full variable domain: GAGVSQTPSNKVTEKGKYVELRCDPISGHTALYWYRQSLGQGPEFLIYFQGTGAADDSGLPNDRFFAVRPEGSVSTLKIQRTERGDSAVYLCASSSTGAPGELFFGEGSRLTVL.

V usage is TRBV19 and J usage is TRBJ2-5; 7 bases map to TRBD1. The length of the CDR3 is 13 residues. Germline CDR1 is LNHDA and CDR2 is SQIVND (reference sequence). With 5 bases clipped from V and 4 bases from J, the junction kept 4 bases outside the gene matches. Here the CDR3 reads CASSVDRVETQYF. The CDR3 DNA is TGTGCCAGTAGTGTCGACAGGGTAGAGACCCAGTACTTC.

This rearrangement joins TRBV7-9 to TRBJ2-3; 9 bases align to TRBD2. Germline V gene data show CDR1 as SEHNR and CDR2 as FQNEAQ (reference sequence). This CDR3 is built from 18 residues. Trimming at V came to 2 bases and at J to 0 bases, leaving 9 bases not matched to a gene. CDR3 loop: CASSLSSRGGRSTDTQYF. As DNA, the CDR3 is TGTGCCAGCAGCTTAAGTTCGCGGGGGGGCCGGAGCACAGATACGCAGTATTTT.

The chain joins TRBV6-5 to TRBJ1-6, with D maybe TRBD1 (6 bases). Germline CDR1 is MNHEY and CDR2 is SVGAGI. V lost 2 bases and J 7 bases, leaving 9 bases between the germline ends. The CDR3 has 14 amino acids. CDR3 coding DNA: TGTGCCAGCAGTTACGGGGGGCGAAATTCACCCCTCCACTTT. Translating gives CASSYGGRNSPLHF.

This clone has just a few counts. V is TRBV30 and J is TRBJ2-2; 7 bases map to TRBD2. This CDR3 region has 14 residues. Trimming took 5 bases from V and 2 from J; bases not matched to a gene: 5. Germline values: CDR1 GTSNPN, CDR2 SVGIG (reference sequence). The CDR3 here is CAWARLANTGELFF. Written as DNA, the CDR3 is TGTGCCTGGGCTCGACTAGCTAACACCGGGGAGCTGTTTTTT.

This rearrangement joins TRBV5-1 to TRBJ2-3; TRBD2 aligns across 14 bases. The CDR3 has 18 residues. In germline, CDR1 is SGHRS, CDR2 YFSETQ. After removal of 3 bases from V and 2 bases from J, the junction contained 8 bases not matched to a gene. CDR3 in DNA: TGCGCCAGCAGCTCGGGACTAGCGGGGGTGTTCCCCACAGATACGCAGTATTTT. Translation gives CASSSGLAGVFPTDTQYF.

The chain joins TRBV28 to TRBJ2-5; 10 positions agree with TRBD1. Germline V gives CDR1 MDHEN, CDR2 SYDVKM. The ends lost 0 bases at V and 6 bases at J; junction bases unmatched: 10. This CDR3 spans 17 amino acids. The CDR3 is CASSLWNWDRGGKTQYF. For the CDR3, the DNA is TGTGCCAGCAGTTTATGGAATTGGGACAGGGGAGGAAAGACCCAGTACTTC.

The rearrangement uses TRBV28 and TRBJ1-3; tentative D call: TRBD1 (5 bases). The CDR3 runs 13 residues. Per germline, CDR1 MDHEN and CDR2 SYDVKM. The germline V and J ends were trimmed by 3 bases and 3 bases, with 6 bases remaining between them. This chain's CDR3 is CASSFDSGNTIYF. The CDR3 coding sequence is TGTGCCAGCAGTTTTGACAGTGGAAACACCATATATTTT.